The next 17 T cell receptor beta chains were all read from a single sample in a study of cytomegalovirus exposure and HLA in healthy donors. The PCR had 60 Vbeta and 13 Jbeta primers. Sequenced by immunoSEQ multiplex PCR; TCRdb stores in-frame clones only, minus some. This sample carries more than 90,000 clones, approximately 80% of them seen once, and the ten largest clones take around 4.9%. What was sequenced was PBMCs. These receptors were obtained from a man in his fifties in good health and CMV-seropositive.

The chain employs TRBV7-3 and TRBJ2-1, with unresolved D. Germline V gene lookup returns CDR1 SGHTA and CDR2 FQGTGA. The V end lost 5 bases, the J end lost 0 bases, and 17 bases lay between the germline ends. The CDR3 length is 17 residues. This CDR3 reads CASSPTATQSSYNEQFF. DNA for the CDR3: TGTGCCAGCAGCCCTACAGCCACCCAAAGCTCCTACAATGAGCAGTTCTTC.

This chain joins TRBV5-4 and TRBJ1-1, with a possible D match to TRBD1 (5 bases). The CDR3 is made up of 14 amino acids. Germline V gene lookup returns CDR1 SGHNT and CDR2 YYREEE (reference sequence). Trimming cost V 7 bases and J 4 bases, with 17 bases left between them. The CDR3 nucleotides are TGTGCCAGCCGTGAGCCGGGGGGAGGCACTGAAGCTTTCTTT. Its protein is CASREPGGGTEAFF.

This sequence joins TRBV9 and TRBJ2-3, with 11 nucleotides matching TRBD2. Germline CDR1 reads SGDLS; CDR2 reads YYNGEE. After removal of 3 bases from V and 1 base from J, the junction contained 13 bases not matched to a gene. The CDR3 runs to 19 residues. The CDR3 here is CASSAHLAGGPSRTDTQYF. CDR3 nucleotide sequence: TGTGCCAGCAGCGCCCACCTAGCGGGGGGCCCTTCTCGCACAGATACGCAGTATTTT.

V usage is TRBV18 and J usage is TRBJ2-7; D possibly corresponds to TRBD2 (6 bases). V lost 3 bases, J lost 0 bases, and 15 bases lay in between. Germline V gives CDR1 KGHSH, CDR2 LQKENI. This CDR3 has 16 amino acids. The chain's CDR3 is CASSPNRGATSYEQYF. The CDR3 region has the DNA TGTGCCAGCTCACCGAATCGCGGGGCTACCTCCTACGAGCAGTACTTC.

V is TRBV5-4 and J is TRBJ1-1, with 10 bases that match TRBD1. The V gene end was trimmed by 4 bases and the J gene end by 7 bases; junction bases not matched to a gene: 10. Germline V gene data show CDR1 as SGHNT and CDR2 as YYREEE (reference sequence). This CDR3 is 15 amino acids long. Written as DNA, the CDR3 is TGTGCCAGCAGCCAGGGCGGGACAGGGGCTAGTGAAGCTTTCTTT. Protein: CASSQGGTGASEAFF.

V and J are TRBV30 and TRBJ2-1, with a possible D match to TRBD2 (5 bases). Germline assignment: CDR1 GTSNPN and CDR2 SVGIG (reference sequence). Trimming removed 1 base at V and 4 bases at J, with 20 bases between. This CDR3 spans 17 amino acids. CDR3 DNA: TGTGCCTGGAGTGGAGGAGGCCCCTCTCGAATATACAATGAGCAGTTCTTC. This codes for CAWSGGGPSRIYNEQFF.

The CDR3 DNA sequence: TGTGCCAGCAGTTCAGCCGGGACAGGGAATCAGCCCCAGCATTTT. It is translated as CASSSAGTGNQPQHF. This chain connects TRBV28 to TRBJ1-5, with 9 bases lining up with TRBD1. This CDR3 has 15 amino acids. J lost 4 bases, V lost 4 bases, and 5 bases had no gene match. The germline gives CDR1 MDHEN, CDR2 SYDVKM.

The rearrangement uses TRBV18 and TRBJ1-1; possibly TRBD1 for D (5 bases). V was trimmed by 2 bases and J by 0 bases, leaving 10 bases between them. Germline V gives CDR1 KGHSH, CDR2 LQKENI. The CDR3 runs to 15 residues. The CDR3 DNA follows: TGTGCCAGCTCACCAAATTCAGGGATGAACACTGAAGCTTTCTTT. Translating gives CASSPNSGMNTEAFF.

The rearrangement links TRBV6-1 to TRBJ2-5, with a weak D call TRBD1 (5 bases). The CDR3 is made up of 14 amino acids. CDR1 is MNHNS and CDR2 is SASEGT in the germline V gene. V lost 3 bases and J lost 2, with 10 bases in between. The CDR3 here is CASSDQGRQETQYF. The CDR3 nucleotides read TGTGCCAGCAGTGATCAGGGTAGACAAGAGACCCAGTACTTC.

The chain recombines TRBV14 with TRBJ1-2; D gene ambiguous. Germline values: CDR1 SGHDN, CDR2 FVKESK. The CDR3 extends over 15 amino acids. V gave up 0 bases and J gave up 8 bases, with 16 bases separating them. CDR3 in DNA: TGTGCCAGCAGCCAAGATCTATCGGGTTTTTACGGCTACACCTTC. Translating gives CASSQDLSGFYGYTF.

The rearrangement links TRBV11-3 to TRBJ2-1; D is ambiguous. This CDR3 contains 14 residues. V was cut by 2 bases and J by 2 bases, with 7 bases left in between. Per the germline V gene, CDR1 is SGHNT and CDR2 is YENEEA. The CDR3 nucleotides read TGTGCCAGCAGCTTAACCGGTACCTACAATGAGCAGTTCTTC. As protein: CASSLTGTYNEQFF.

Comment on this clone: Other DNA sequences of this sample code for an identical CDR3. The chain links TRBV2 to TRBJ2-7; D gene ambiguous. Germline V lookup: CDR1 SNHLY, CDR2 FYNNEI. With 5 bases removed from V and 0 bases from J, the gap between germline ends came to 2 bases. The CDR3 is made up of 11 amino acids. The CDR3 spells CASSYSYEQYF. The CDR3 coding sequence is TGTGCCAGCAGTTACTCCTACGAGCAGTACTTC.

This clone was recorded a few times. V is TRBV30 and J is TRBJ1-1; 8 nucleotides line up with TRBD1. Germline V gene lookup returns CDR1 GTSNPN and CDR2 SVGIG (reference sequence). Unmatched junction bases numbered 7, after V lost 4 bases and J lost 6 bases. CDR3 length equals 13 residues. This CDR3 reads CAWTRGRGSEAFF. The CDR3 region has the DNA TGTGCCTGGACCAGGGGGCGGGGGTCTGAAGCTTTCTTT.

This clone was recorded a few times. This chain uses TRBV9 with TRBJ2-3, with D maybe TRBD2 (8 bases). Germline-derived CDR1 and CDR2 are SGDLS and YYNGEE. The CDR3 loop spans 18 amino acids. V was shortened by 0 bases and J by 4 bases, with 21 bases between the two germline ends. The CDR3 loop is CASSVDEGAGGFSDTQYF. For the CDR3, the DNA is TGTGCCAGCAGCGTAGATGAGGGGGCGGGGGGTTTTTCAGATACGCAGTATTTT.

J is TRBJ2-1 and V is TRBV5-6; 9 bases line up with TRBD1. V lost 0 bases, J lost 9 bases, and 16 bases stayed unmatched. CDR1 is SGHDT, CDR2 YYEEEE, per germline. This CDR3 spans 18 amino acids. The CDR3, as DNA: TGTGCCAGCAGCTTGGGAACAGGGGGCGGTTTACGGGGTAGTGAGCAGTTCTTC. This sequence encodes CASSLGTGGGLRGSEQFF.

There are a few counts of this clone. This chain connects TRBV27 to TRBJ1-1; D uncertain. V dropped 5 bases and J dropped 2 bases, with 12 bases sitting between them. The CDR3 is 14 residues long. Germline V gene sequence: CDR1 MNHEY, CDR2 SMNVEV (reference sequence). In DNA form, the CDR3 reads TGTGCCAGCAGTCGCGGAGGAGCCAACACTGAAGCTTTCTTT. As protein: CASSRGGANTEAFF.

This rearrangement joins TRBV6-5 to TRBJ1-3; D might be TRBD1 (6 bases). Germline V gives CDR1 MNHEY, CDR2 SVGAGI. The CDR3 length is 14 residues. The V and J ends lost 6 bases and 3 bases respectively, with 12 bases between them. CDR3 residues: CASSNQGFGNTIYF. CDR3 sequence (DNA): TGTGCCAGCAGCAATCAGGGGTTTGGAAACACCATATATTTT.